These 14 T cell receptor beta chains were sequenced from one sample in a study of T cell responses to AZD1222 COVID-19 vaccine. Profiling relied on immunoSEQ multiplex PCR, and the TCRdb table lists in-frame clones only, not all of them. The sample includes about 200,000 clones, roughly nine tenths of them seen just once. Sequenced here: peripheral blood, sampled 28 days after the second dose of the MenACWY control vaccine. All receptors derive from an adult who received the MenACWY meningococcal vaccine as a control.

The chain is built from TRBV6-5 and TRBJ2-7; D remains ambiguous. The CDR3 totals 12 residues. Trimming stripped 0 bases from V and 7 bases from J, with 7 bases between. The germline V gene has CDR1 MNHEY and CDR2 SVGAGI. The CDR3 is CASSYSSDEQYF. The CDR3, as DNA: TGTGCCAGCAGTTACTCCTCAGATGAGCAGTACTTC.

The chain couples TRBV3-1 (or the pseudogene TRBV3-2) to TRBJ2-1; possibly TRBD2 for D (6 bases). Germline loops: CDR1 LGHDT, CDR2 YNNKEL (reference sequence). The V gene lost 1 base and the J gene lost 2 bases, with 9 bases spanning the gap. CDR3 length: 15 amino acids. CDR3 in amino acids: CASSQGAGTYNEQFF. The CDR3 coding sequence is TGTGCCAGCAGCCAAGGCGCGGGAACCTACAATGAGCAGTTCTTC.

CDR3 nucleotide sequence: TGTGCCAGCAGTCTCCGGACAGGGTATCAGCCCCAGCATTTT. This gives the protein CASSLRTGYQPQHF. This chain connects TRBV27 to TRBJ1-5, with 8 bases lining up with TRBD1. This CDR3 is 14 amino acids long. Trimming at V came to 5 bases and at J to 5 bases, leaving 5 bases not matched to a gene. Germline loops: CDR1 MNHEY, CDR2 SMNVEV (reference sequence).

This clone was observed a single time. V and J are TRBV24-1 and TRBJ2-2; 8 bases are shared with TRBD2. Germline V CDR1 and CDR2: KGHDR, SFDVKD. V gave up 2 bases and J gave up 4 bases; unmatched junction bases: 5. The CDR3 loop spans 16 amino acids. CDR3 DNA sequence: TGTGCCACCAGTGATTCTCGGCTAGCGGGCACCGGGGAGCTGTTTTTT. Translated: CATSDSRLAGTGELFF.

The chain has TRBV6-5 and TRBJ2-7; TRBD1 matches at 7 bases. CDR1 is MNHEY, CDR2 SVGAGI, per germline. The CDR3 consists of 14 residues. V was pared by 6 bases and J by 1 base, with 6 bases of the junction left unmatched. The CDR3 sequence: CASRTGTASYEQYF. DNA of the CDR3: TGTGCCAGCAGAACCGGGACAGCTTCCTACGAGCAGTACTTC.

This clone was counted a few times. The rearrangement uses TRBV28 and TRBJ2-7; D gene uncertain. Trimming stripped 5 bases from V and 6 bases from J, with 14 bases between. The CDR3 has 13 amino acids. Germline-derived CDR1 and CDR2 are MDHEN and SYDVKM. The CDR3 coding sequence is TGTGCCAGCAGTCTACCCCTCGTAACCGAGCAGTACTTC. It encodes CASSLPLVTEQYF.

The chain recombines TRBV28 with TRBJ2-2, with D possibly called TRBD1 or TRBD2 (5 bases each). Germline CDR1 reads MDHEN; CDR2 reads SYDVKM. Between the trimmed V and J ends, which lost 4 bases and 1 base, there was a span of 7 bases. This CDR3 comprises 14 residues. The CDR3 loop reads CASSYGGNTGELFF. In DNA form, the CDR3 reads TGTGCCAGCAGTTATGGGGGGAACACCGGGGAGCTGTTTTTT. Complete variable domain (other parts from reference TRBV28 and TRBJ2-2): DVKVTQSSRYLVKRTGEKVFLECVQDMDHENMFWYRQDPGLGLRLIYFSYDVKMKEKGDIPEGYSVSREKKERFSLILESASTNQTSMYLCASSYGGNTGELFFGEGSRLTVL.

V and J are TRBV5-1 and TRBJ1-1; D uncertain. The CDR3 runs 13 residues. The V gene lost 9 bases and the J gene lost 0 bases, with 12 bases spanning the gap. Germline CDR1 and CDR2: SGHRS and YFSETQ. CDR3 amino acids: CATKITVNTEAFF. CDR3 nucleotide sequence: TGCGCCACCAAGATCACGGTGAACACTGAAGCTTTCTTT. Looking up the rest from reference TRBV5-1 and TRBJ1-1 gives the full variable domain: KAGVTQTPRYLIKTRGQQVTLSCSPISGHRSVSWYQQTPGQGLQFLFEYFSETQRNKGNFPGRFSGRQFSNSRSEMNVSTLELGDSALYLCATKITVNTEAFFGQGTRLTVV.

This clone has just one count. The DNA for the CDR3 is TGTGCCAGTGCGGATCGACAGGGGCGCTATGGCTACACCTTC. Its protein is CASADRQGRYGYTF. The chain carries TRBV19 and TRBJ1-2; 8 bases align to TRBD1. Trimming removed 8 bases from V and 4 bases from J; junction bases left unmatched: 9. The CDR3 extends over 14 amino acids. Germline V gene lookup returns CDR1 LNHDA and CDR2 SQIVND (reference sequence).

The chain links TRBV5-4 to TRBJ1-1; possibly TRBD1 for D (5 bases). V was shortened by 1 base and J by 5 bases, with 12 bases between the two germline ends. This CDR3 comprises 14 residues. Germline values: CDR1 SGHNT, CDR2 YYREEE (reference sequence). CDR3 amino acids: CASSLSGQGTEAFF. In DNA form, the CDR3 reads TGTGCCAGCAGCTTGTCGGGGCAGGGAACTGAAGCTTTCTTT.

The gene calls are TRBV11-1 and TRBJ2-4; possibly TRBD1 for D (7 bases). This CDR3 region has 13 residues. Germline V gene data show CDR1 as SGHAT and CDR2 as FQDESV (reference sequence). Trimming removed 2 bases at V and 7 bases at J, with 9 bases between. CDR3 in amino acids: CASSLPGGNIQYF. CDR3 DNA: TGTGCCAGCAGCTTACCAGGGGGGAACATTCAGTACTTC.

This clone was counted a single time. The chain links TRBV15 to TRBJ2-7; 7 positions match TRBD1. Trimming cost V 3 bases and J 5 bases; bases outside gene matches: 4. Germline CDR1 LNHNV, CDR2 YYDKDF (reference sequence). The CDR3 extends over 13 amino acids. CDR3 loop: CATSRVQGNEQYF. In DNA form, the CDR3 reads TGTGCCACCAGCAGGGTACAGGGGAACGAGCAGTACTTC.

The rearrangement links TRBV24-1 to TRBJ1-5, with D hard to call. The germline V and J ends were trimmed by 6 bases and 2 bases, with 10 bases remaining between them. Germline V CDR1 and CDR2: KGHDR, SFDVKD. This CDR3 is 14 amino acids long. The DNA of the CDR3 is TGTGCCACCAGTAGAGCAGGAGGCAATCAGCCCCAGCATTTT. Its protein product is CATSRAGGNQPQHF.

This chain joins TRBV14 and TRBJ1-6, with TRBD1 matching over 7 bases. The CDR3 loop spans 13 amino acids. Losses at the gene ends were 3 bases for V and 11 bases for J; bases not matched to a gene: 4. Germline lookup yields CDR1 SGHDN and CDR2 FVKESK. CDR3 nucleotide sequence: TGTGCCAGCAGCCATGGGGACAGTACACCCCTCCACTTT. Protein product: CASSHGDSTPLHF.